The source of this T cell receptor (beta chain) is a study of regulatory T cells in long-lasting Graves disease. General study findings and limits: There were preferences for TRBV28, TRBJ1-2 and TRBJ2-5 in persistent disease.

This clonotype occurred a few times. Its target is not known. The CDR3 is made up of 18 amino acids. V shed 4 bases and J 0 bases; nucleotides not matched to a gene: 10. Germline loops: CDR1 SGHTA, CDR2 FQGNSA. Building the TCR beta libraries relied on iRepertoire HTBI primers, and CDR3 regions underwent Arm-PCR. TCRdb analysed the multiplex PCR reads with MiXCR anew, one entry per CDR3 protein. The sample includes 400,000 to 500,000 distinct CDR3 sequences, roughly 15% seen only once; the top ten take around a quarter. Time point specified: newly diagnosed GD, antithyroid drugs for less than 3 months. After RNA was extracted from PBMCs, the TCR library was made from it. This sample was shared with a second study, whose subject was T cells in Graves' hyperthyroidism and ophthalmopathy.

The sequences come from peripheral blood mononuclear cells (PBMCs), collected at new diagnosis, from a patient treated with antithyroid drugs. This rearrangement joins TRBV7-2 to TRBJ2-2; TRBD2 matches 8 bases. The receptor's source is a woman between 18 and 30 years old with Graves disease. CDR3 sequence: CASSYAGAGAANTGELFF. The CDR3, as DNA: TGTGCCAGCAGCTACGCTGGAGCGGGAGCTGCGAACACCGGGGAGCTGTTTTTT.